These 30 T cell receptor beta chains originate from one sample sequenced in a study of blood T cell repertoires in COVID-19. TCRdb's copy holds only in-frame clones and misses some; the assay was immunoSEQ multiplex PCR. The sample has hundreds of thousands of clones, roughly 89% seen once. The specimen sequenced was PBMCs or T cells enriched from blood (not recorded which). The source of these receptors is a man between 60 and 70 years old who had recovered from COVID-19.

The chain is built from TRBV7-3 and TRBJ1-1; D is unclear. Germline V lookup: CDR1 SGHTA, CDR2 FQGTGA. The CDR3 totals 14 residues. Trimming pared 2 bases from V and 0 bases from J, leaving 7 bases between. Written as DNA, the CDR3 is TGTGCCAGCAGCTTAGTGGGCCTGAACACTGAAGCTTTCTTT. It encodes CASSLVGLNTEAFF.

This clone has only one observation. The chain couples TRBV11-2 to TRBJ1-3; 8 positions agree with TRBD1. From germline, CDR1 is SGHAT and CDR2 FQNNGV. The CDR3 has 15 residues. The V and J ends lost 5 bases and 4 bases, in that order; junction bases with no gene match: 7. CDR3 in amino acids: CASSLGWTGGNTIYF. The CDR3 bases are TGTGCCAGCAGCCTAGGCTGGACAGGGGGAAACACCATATATTTT.

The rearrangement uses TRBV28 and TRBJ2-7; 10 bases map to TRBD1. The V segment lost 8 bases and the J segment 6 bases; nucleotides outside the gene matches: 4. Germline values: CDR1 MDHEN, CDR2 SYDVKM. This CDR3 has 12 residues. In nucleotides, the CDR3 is TGTGCCAGCTGGGACAGGGGAGGCGAGCAGTACTTC. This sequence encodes CASWDRGGEQYF.

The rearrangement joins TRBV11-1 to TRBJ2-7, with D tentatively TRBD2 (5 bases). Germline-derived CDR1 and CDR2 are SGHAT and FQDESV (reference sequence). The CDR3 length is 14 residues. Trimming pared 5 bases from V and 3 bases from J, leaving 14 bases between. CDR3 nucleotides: TGTGCCAGCAGCCGAAGCGGAGATCTCTACGAGCAGTACTTC. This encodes CASSRSGDLYEQYF.

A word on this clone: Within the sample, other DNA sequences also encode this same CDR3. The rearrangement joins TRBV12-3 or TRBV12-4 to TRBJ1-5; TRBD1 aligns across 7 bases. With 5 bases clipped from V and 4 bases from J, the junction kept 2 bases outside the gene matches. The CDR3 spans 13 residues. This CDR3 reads CASSRDRNQPQHF. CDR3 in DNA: TGTGCCAGCAGTCGGGACAGAAATCAGCCCCAGCATTTT.

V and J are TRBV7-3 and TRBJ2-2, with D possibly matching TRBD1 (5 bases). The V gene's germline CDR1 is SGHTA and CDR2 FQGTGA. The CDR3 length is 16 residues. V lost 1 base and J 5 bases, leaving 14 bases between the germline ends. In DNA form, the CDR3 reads TGTGCCAGCAGCTTAAGGGCTTTTCCAGGGACCGGGGAGCTGTTTTTT. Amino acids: CASSLRAFPGTGELFF.

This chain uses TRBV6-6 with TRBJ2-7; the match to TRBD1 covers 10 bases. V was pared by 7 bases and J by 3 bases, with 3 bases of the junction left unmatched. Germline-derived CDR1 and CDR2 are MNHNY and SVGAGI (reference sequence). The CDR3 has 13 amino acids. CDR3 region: CASTWTGGYEQYF. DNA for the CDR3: TGTGCCAGCACATGGACAGGGGGCTACGAGCAGTACTTC.

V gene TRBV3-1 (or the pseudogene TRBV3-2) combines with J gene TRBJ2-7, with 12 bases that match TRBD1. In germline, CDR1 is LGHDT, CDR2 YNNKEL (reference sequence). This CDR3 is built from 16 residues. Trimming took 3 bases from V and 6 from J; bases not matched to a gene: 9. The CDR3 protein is CASSHYSRDRGLEQYF. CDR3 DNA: TGTGCCAGCAGCCACTACAGCCGGGACAGGGGGCTCGAGCAGTACTTC.

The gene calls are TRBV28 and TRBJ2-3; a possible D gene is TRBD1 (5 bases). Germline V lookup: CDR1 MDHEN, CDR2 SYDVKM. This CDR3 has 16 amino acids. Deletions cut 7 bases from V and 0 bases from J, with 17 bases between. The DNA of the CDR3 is TGTGCCAGCACCCCGGCTGGGGCTCGAAGCACAGATACGCAGTATTTT. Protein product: CASTPAGARSTDTQYF.

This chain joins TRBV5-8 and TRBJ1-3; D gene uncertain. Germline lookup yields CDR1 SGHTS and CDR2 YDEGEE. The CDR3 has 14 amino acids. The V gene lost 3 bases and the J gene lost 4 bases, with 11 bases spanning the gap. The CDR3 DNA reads TGTGCCAGCAGCTCTCAGTCGGGGGGAAACACCATATATTTT. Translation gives CASSSQSGGNTIYF.

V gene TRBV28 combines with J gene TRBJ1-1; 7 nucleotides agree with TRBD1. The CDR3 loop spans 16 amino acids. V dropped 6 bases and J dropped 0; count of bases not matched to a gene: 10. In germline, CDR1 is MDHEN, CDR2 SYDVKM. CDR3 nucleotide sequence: TGTGCCAGCAGCAGATCCGGGACAGCACTGAACACTGAAGCTTTCTTT. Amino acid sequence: CASSRSGTALNTEAFF. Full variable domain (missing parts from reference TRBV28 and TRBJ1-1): DVKVTQSSRYLVKRTGEKVFLECVQDMDHENMFWYRQDPGLGLRLIYFSYDVKMKEKGDIPEGYSVSREKKERFSLILESASTNQTSMYLCASSRSGTALNTEAFFGQGTRLTVV.

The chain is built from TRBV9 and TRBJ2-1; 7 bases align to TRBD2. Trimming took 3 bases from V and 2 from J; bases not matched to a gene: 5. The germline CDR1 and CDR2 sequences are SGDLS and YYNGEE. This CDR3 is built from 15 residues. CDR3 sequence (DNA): TGTGCCAGCAGCGCTCGGCGGGAGCCCTACAATGAGCAGTTCTTC. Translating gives CASSARREPYNEQFF.

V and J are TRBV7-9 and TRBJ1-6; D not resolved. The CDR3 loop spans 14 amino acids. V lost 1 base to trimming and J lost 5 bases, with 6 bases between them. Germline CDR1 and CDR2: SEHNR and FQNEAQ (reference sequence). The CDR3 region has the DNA TGTGCCAGCAGCTTAGATACAGATAATTCACCCCTCCACTTT. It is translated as CASSLDTDNSPLHF.

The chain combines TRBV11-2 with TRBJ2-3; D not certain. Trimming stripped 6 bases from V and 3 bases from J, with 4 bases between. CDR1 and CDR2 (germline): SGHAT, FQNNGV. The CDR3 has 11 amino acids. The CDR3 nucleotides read TGTGCCAGCAGAGCTACAGATACGCAGTATTTT. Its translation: CASRATDTQYF. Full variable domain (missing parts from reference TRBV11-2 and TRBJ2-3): EAGVAQSPRYKIIEKRQSVAFWCNPISGHATLYWYQQILGQGPKLLIQFQNNGVVDDSQLPKDRFSAERLKGVDSTLKIQPAKLEDSAVYLCASRATDTQYFGPGTRLTVL.

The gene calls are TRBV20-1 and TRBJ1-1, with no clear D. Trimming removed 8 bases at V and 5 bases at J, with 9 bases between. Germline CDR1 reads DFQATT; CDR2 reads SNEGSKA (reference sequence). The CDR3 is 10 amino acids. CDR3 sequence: CSPARTEAFF. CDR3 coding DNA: TGCAGTCCCGCCAGGACTGAAGCTTTCTTT.

DNA of the CDR3: TGTGCCACCAGCAGAGAGGCTGCTTTGATCAGTTCCTACGAGCAGTACTTC. Translating gives CATSREAALISSYEQYF. The chain combines TRBV15 with TRBJ2-7, with no clear D. CDR1 and CDR2 from the germline V gene are LNHNV and YYDKDF (reference sequence). CDR3 size: 17 residues. V lost 0 bases, J lost 1 base, and 16 bases lay in between.

This CDR3 reads CASSPGQGGYGYTF. CDR3 in DNA: TGCGCCAGCAGCCCGGGACAGGGGGGCTATGGCTACACCTTC. The V gene is TRBV5-1, the J gene TRBJ1-2; 11 bases match TRBD1. V lost 4 bases to trimming and J lost 4 bases; unmatched junction nucleotides: 3. Germline V gene lookup returns CDR1 SGHRS and CDR2 YFSETQ. The CDR3 consists of 14 residues.

The CDR3, as DNA: TGTGCCAGTAGTATTTACGGGACAGGGGGAGAGGCCCAGCATTTT. Translated: CASSIYGTGGEAQHF. The rearrangement joins TRBV19 to TRBJ1-5, with TRBD1 matching 11 bases. The CDR3 contains 15 residues. With V trimmed by 3 bases and J by 11 bases, 9 bases remained unmatched. Germline lookup yields CDR1 LNHDA and CDR2 SQIVND (reference sequence).

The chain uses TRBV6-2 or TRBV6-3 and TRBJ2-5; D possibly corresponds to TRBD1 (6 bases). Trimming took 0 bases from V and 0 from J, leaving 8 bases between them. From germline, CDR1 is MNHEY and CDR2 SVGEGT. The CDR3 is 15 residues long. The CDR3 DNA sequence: TGTGCCAGCAGTTACTCTAAGGGGGACCAAGAGACCCAGTACTTC. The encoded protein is CASSYSKGDQETQYF.

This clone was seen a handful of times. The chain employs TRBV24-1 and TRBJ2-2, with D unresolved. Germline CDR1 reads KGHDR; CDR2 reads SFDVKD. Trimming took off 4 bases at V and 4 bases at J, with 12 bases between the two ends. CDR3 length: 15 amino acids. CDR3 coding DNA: TGTGCCACCAGTGACAGCGACTGGCCCACCGGGGAGCTGTTTTTT. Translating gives CATSDSDWPTGELFF.

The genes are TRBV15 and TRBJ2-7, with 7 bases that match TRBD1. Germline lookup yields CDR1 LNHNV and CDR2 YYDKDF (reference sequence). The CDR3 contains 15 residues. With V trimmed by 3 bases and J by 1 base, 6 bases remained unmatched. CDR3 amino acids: CATSRRDSLSYEQYF. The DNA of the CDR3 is TGTGCCACCAGCAGGAGGGACAGTCTTTCCTACGAGCAGTACTTC. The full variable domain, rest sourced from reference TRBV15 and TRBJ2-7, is DAMVIQNPRYQVTQFGKPVTLSCSQTLNHNVMYWYQQKSSQAPKLLFHYYDKDFNNEADTPDNFQSRRPNTSFCFLDIRSPGLGDTAMYLCATSRRDSLSYEQYFGPGTRLTVT.

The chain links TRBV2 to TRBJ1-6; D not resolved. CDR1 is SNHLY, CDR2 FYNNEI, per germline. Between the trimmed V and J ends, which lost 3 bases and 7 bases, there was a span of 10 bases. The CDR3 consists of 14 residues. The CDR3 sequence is CASSENSANSPLHF. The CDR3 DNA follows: TGTGCCAGCAGTGAGAACAGTGCGAATTCACCCCTCCACTTT.

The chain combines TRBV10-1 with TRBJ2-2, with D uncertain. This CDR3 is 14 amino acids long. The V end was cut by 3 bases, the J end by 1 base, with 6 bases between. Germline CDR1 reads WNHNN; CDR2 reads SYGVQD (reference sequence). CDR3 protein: CASSEKLNTGELFF. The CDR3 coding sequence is TGCGCCAGCAGTGAAAAACTGAACACCGGGGAGCTGTTTTTT.

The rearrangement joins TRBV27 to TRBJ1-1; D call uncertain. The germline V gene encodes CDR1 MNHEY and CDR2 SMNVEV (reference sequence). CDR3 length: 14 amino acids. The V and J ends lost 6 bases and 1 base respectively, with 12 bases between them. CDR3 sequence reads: CASSPTRTNTEAFF. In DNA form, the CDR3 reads TGTGCCAGCAGCCCGACAAGAACGAACACTGAAGCTTTCTTT.

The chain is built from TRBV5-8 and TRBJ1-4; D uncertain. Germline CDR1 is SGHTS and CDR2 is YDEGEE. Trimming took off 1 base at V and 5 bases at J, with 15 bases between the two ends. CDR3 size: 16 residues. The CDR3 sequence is CASSLFIGQLNEKLFF. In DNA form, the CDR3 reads TGTGCCAGCAGCTTGTTCATTGGGCAGTTAAATGAAAAACTGTTTTTT.

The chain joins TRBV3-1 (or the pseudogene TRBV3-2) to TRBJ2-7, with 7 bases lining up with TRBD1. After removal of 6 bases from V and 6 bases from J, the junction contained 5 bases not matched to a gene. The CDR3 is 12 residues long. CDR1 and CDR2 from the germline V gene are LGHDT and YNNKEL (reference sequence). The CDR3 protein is CASSHRGSEQYF. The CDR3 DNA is TGTGCCAGCAGTCACAGGGGTTCCGAGCAGTACTTC.

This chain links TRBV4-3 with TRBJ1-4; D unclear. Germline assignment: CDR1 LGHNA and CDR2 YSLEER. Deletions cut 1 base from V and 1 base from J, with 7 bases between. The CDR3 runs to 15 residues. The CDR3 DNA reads TGCGCCAGCAGCCAAGTAGTATTAACTAATGAAAAACTGTTTTTT. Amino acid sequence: CASSQVVLTNEKLFF.

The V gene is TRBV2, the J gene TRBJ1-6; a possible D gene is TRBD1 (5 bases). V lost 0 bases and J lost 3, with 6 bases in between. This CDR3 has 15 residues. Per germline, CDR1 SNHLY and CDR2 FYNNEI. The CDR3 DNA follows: TGTGCCAGCAGTGAAGCACAGGTCTATAATTCACCCCTCCACTTT. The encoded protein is CASSEAQVYNSPLHF.

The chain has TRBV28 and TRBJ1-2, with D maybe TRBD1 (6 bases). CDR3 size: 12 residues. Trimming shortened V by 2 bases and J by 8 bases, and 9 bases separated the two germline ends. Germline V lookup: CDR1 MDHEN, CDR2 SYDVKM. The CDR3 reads CASSLAGAGYTF. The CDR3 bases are TGTGCCAGCAGTTTAGCAGGGGCCGGCTACACCTTC.

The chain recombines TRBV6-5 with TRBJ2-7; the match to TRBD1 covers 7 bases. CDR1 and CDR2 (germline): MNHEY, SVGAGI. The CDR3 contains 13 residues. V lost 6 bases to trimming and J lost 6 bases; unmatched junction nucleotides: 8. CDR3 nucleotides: TGTGCCAGCAGACCCAACAGGGGCGGCGAGCAGTACTTC. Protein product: CASRPNRGGEQYF.